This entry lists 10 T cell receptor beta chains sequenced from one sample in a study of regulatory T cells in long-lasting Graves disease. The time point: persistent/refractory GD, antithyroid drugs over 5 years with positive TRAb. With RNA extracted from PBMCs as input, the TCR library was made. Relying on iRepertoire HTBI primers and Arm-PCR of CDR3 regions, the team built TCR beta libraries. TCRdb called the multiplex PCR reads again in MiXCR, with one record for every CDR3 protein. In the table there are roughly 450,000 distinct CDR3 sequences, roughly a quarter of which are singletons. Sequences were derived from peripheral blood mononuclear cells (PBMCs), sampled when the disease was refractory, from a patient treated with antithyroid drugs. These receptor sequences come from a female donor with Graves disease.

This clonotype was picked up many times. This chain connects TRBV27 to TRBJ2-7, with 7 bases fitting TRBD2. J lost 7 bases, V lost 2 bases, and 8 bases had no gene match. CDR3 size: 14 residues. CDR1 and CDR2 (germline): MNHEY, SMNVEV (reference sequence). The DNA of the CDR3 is TGTGCCAGCAGTTTACTGGGCAGGGAGGGAGAGCAGTACTTC. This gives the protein CASSLLGREGEQYF.

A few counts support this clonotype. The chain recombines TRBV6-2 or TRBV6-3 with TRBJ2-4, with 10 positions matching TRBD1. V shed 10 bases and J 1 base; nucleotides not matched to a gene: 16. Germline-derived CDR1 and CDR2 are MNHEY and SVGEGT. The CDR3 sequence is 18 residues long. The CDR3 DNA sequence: TGTGCCACCCACCGGGACAGGGGATACGGTACTGCCAAAAACATTCAGTACTTC. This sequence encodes CATHRDRGYGTAKNIQYF.

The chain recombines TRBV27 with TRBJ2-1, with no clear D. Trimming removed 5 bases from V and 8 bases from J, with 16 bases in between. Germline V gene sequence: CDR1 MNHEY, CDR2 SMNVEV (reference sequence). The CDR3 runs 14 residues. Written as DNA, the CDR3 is TGTGCCAGCAGTAGCCTCCCCGTGAGGTATGAGCAGTTCTTC. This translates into CASSSLPVRYEQFF.

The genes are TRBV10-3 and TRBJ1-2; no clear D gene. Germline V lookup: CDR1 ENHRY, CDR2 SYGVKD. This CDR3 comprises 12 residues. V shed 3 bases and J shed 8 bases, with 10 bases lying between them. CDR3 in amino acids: CAISDLGSGYTF. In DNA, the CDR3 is TGTGCCATCAGTGACTTGGGCAGCGGCTACACCTTC.

Here the CDR3 DNA reads TGCGCCAGCAGCTTGGGAACACCCGAAACCTACGAGCAGTACTTC. This translates into CASSLGTPETYEQYF. The J gene is TRBJ2-7, the V gene TRBV5-1; D is unresolved. The CDR3 consists of 15 residues. Germline V gene data show CDR1 as SGHRS and CDR2 as YFSETQ. Trimming left V 0 bases short and J 2 bases short, with 12 bases between.

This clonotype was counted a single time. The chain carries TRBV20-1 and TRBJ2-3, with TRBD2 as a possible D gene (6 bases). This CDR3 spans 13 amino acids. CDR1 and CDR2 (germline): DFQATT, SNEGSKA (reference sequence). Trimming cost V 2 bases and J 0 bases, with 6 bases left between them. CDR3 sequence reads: CSARLASTDTQYF. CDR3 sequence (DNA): TGCAGTGCTAGACTAGCGAGCACAGATACGCAGTATTTT.

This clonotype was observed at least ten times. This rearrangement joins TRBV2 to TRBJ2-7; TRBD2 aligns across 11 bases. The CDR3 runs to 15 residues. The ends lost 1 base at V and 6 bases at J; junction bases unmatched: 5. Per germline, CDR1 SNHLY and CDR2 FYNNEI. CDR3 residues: CASSEDTSGRGEQYF. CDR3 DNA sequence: TGTGCCAGCAGTGAAGATACTAGCGGGAGAGGCGAGCAGTACTTC.

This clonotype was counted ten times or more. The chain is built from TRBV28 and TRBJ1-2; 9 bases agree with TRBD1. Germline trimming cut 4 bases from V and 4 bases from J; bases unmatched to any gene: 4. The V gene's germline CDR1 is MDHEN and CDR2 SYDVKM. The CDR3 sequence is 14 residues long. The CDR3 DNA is TGTGCCAGCAGTTACCTGGACAGGGGCTATGGCTACACCTTC. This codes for CASSYLDRGYGYTF.

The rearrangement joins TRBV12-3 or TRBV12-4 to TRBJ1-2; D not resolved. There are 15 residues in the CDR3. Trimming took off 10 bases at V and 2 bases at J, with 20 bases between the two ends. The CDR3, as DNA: TGTGCCACCCAGGACGGACTCCTTATCAACTATGGCTACACCTTC. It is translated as CATQDGLLINYGYTF.

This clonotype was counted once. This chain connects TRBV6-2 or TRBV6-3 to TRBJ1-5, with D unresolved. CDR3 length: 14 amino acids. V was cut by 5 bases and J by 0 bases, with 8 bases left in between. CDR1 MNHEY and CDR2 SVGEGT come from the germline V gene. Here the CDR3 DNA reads TGTGCCAGCAGTACGGGGAATAGCAATCAGCCCCAGCATTTT. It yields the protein CASSTGNSNQPQHF.